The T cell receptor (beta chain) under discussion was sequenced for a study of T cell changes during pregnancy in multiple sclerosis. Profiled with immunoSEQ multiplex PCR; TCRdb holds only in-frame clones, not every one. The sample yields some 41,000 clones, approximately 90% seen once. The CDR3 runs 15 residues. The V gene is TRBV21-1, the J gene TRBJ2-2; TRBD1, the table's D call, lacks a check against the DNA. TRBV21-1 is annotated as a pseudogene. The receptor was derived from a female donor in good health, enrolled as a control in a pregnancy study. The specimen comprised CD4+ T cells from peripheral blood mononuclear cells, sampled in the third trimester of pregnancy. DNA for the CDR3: TGTGCCAGCAGCAACCGGGACAGGAGCACCGGGGAGCTGTTTTTT. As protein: CASSNRDRSTGELFF.